Listed below are T cell receptor beta chains from one sample, sequenced in a study of T cells after yellow fever vaccination. Via MiXCR, TCRdb re-called the 5' RACE reads, giving one row per CDR3 protein. The sample lists 500,000 to 700,000 distinct CDR3 sequences, about a fifth occurring once. Material: PBMCs, obtained 15 days after the yellow fever booster vaccination. The source is a man aged 30 to 45 who received the YFV17D yellow fever vaccine. Both conserved end residues are part of each CDR3. Fields, in order: clone size, J gene, V gene, CDR3 protein. A clone size is listed for some rows: how often the clone was seen (once, few, many), or a class if it is expanded.

clone size: .; J gene: TRBJ2-1; V gene: TRBV7-8; CDR3 protein: CASSPPLGHHGQFF
clone size: few; J gene: TRBJ2-3; V gene: TRBV18; CDR3 protein: CASSPPEGSNTQYF
clone size: .; J gene: TRBJ2-1; V gene: TRBV7-8; CDR3 protein: CASSFPRGGRTYNEQFF
clone size: .; J gene: TRBJ1-5; V gene: TRBV10-3; CDR3 protein: CAIRGHGAGQPQHF
clone size: once; J gene: TRBJ2-5; V gene: TRBV4-3; CDR3 protein: CASSQRWAGEGETQYF
clone size: .; J gene: TRBJ2-7; V gene: TRBV4-3; CDR3 protein: CASSQDSGRWVEQYF
clone size: .; J gene: TRBJ2-5; V gene: TRBV5-1; CDR3 protein: CASSLFQGSGAETQYF
clone size: .; J gene: TRBJ2-3; V gene: TRBV20-1; CDR3 protein: CSASGGGGQYF
clone size: once; J gene: TRBJ1-4; V gene: TRBV20-1; CDR3 protein: CSAKVGATNEKLFF
clone size: few; J gene: TRBJ1-2; V gene: TRBV6-1; CDR3 protein: CASRPDRIFYGYTF